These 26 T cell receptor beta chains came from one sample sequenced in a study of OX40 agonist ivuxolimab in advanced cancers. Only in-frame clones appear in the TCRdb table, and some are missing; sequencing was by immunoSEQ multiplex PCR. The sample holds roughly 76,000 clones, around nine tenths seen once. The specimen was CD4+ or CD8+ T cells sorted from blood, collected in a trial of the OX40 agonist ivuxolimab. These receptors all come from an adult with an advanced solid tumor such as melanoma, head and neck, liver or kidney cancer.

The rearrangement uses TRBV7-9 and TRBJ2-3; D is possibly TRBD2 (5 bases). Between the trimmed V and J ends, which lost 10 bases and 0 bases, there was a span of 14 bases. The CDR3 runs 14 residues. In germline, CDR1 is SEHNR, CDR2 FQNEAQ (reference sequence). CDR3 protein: CATKPRLSTDTQYF. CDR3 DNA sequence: TGTGCCACCAAACCCCGACTAAGCACAGATACGCAGTATTTT.

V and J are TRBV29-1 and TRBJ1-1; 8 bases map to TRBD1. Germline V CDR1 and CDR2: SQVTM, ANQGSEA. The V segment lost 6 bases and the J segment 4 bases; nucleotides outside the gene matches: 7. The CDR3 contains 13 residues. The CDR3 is CSVDRGGSTEAFF. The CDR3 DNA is TGCAGCGTCGACAGGGGCGGGAGCACTGAAGCTTTCTTT. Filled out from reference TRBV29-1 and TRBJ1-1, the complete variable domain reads SAVISQKPSRDICQRGTSLTIQCQVDSQVTMMFWYRQQPGQSLTLIATANQGSEATYESGFVIDKFPISRPNLTFSTLTVSNMSPEDSSIYLCSVDRGGSTEAFFGQGTRLTVV.

This chain's CDR3 is CASSLDPDRALYGYTF. In DNA, the CDR3 is TGTGCCAGCAGCTTAGATCCAGACAGGGCCCTCTATGGCTACACCTTC. V is TRBV7-9 and J is TRBJ1-2, with 7 bases aligning to TRBD1. The V and J ends lost 1 base and 4 bases, in that order; junction bases with no gene match: 9. The CDR3 loop spans 16 amino acids. The germline CDR1 and CDR2 sequences are SEHNR and FQNEAQ (reference sequence).

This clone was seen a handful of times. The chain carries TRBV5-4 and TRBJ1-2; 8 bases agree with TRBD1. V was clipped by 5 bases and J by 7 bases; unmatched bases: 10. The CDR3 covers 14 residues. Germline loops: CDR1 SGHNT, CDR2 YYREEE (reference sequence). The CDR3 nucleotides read TGTGCCAGCAGACCGGACAGGGCCAGAGGTGGCTACACCTTC. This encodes CASRPDRARGGYTF.

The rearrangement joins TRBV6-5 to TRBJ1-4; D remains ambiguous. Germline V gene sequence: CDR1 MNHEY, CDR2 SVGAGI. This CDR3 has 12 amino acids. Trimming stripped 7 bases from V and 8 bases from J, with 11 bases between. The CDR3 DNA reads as TGTGCCAGCACCCAAACCGGGGAAAAACTGTTTTTT. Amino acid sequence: CASTQTGEKLFF.

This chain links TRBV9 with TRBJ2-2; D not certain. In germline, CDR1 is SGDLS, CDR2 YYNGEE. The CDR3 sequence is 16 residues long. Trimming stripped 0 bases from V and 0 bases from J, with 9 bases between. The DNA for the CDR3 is TGTGCCAGCAGCGTAGCTACTGGAACGAACACCGGGGAGCTGTTTTTT. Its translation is CASSVATGTNTGELFF.

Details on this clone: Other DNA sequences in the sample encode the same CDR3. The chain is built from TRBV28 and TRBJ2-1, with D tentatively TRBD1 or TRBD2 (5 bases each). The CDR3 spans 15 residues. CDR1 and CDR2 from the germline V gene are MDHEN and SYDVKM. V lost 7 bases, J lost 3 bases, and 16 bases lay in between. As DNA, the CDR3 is TGTGCCAGCACTCCTCCCGGGACGCTCTACAATGAGCAGTTCTTC. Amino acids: CASTPPGTLYNEQFF. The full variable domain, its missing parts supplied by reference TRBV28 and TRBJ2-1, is DVKVTQSSRYLVKRTGEKVFLECVQDMDHENMFWYRQDPGLGLRLIYFSYDVKMKEKGDIPEGYSVSREKKERFSLILESASTNQTSMYLCASTPPGTLYNEQFFGPGTRLTVL.

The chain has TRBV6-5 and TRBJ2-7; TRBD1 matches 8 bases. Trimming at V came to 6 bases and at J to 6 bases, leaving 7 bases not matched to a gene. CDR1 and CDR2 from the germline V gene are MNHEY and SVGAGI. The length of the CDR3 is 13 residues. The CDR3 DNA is TGTGCCAGCAGGGACAGGGCCGGAGGCGAGCAGTACTTC. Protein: CASRDRAGGEQYF.

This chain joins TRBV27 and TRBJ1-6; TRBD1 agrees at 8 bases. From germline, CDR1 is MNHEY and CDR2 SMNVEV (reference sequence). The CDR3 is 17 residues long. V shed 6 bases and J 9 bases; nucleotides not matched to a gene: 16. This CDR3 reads CASSTRRGRGPGSPLHF. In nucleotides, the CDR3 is TGTGCCAGCAGCACCCGTCGGGGCAGGGGGCCAGGTTCACCCCTCCACTTT.

The CDR3 protein is CASSSVGSSYNEQFF. CDR3 DNA sequence: TGTGCCAGCAGCTCCGTCGGTAGCTCCTACAATGAGCAGTTCTTC. This chain connects TRBV7-9 to TRBJ2-1; D is ambiguous. The CDR3 loop spans 15 amino acids. Between the trimmed V and J ends, which lost 4 bases and 0 bases, there was a span of 10 bases. Germline CDR1 is SEHNR and CDR2 is FQNEAQ (reference sequence).

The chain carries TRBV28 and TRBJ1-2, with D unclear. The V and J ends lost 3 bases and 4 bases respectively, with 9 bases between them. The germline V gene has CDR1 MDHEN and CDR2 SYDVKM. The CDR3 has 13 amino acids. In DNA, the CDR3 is TGTGCCAGCAGTTTGGAACAGACCTATGGCTACACCTTC. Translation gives CASSLEQTYGYTF.

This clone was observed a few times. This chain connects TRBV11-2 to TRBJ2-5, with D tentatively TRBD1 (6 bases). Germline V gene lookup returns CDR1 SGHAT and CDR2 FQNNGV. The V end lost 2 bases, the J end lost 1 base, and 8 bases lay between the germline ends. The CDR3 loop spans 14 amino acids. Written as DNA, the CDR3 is TGTGCCAGCAGCTTACAGGGGCTCCAAGAGACCCAGTACTTC. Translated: CASSLQGLQETQYF.

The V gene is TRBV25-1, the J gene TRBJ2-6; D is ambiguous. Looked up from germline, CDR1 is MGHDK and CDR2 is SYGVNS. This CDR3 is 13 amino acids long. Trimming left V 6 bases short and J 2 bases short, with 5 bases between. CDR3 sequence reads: CASRPPGANVLTF. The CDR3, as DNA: TGTGCCAGCAGGCCCCCTGGGGCCAACGTCCTGACTTTC.

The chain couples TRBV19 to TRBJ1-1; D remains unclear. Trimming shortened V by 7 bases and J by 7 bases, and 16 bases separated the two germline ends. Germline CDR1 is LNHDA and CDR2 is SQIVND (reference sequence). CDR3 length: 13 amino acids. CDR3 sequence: CASTPRRASEAFF. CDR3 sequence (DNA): TGTGCCAGTACCCCCCGACGGGCCAGTGAAGCTTTCTTT.

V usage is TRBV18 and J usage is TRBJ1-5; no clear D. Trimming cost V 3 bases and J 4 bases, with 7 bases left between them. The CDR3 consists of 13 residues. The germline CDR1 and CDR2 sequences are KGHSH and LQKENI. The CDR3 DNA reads TGTGCCAGCTCACCCTCGGGTAATCAGCCCCAGCATTTT. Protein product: CASSPSGNQPQHF.

CDR3 loop: CASSVESGHNQPQHF. In DNA form, the CDR3 reads TGTGCCAGCAGCGTAGAGTCAGGCCACAATCAGCCCCAGCATTTT. The chain employs TRBV9 and TRBJ1-5; D not certain. Germline CDR1 is SGDLS and CDR2 is YYNGEE. Trimming pared 0 bases from V and 3 bases from J, leaving 10 bases between. The CDR3 spans 15 residues.

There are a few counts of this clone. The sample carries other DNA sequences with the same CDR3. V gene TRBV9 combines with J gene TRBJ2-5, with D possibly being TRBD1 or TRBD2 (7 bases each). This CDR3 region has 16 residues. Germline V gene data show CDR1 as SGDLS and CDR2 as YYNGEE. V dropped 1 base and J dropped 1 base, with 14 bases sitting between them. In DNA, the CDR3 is TGTGCCAGCAGCGTACGACAGGGAGGGGGCCAAGAGACCCAGTACTTC. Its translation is CASSVRQGGGQETQYF.

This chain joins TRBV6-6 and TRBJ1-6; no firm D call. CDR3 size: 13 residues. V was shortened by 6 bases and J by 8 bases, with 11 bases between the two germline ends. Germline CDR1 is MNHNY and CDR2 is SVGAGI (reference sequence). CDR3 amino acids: CASSPSRDSPLHF. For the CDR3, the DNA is TGTGCCAGCAGCCCCTCCCGGGATTCACCCCTCCACTTT.

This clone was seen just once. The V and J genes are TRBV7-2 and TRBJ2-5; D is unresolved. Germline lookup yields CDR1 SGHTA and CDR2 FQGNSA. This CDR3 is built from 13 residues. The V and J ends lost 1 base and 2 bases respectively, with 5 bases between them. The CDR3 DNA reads TGTGCCAGCAGCTTAGACAATCAAGAGACCCAGTACTTC. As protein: CASSLDNQETQYF.

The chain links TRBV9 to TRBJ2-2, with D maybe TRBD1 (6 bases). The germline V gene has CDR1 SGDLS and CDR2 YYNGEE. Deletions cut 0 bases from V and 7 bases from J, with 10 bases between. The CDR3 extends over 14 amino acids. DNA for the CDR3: TGTGCCAGCAGCGTAGGAGGGGACATCGGGGAGCTGTTTTTT. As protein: CASSVGGDIGELFF.

CDR3 sequence (DNA): TGTGCCAGCAGTTTGGCCGGCCGTTCTCGAGGGCAGTTCTTC. Amino acid sequence: CASSLAGRSRGQFF. The V gene is TRBV6-5, the J gene TRBJ2-1; D is ambiguous. This CDR3 spans 14 amino acids. Germline-derived CDR1 and CDR2 are MNHEY and SVGAGI. The V end was cut by 4 bases, the J end by 12 bases, with 19 bases between.

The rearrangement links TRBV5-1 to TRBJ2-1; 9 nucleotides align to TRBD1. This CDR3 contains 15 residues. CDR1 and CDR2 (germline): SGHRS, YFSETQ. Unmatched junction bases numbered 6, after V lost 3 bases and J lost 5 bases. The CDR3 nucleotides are TGCGCCAGCAGCTCGCGGACAGGGGAGGACAATGAGCAGTTCTTC. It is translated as CASSSRTGEDNEQFF.

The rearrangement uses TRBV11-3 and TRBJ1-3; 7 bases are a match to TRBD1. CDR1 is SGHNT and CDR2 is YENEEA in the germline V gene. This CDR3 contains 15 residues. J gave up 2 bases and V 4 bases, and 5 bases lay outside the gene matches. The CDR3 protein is CASSSGTGAGNTIYF. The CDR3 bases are TGTGCCAGCAGCTCCGGAACAGGGGCTGGAAACACCATATATTTT.

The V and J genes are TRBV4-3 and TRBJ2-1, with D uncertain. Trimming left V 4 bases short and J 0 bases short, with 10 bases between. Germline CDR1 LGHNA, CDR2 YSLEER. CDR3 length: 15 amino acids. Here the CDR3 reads CASSLGSSSYNEQFF. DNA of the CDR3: TGCGCCAGCAGCCTTGGTAGCAGCTCCTACAATGAGCAGTTCTTC.

CDR3 DNA: TGTGCCAGCAGCTTCTGGAAGAACATTCAGTACTTC. Protein product: CASSFWKNIQYF. V usage is TRBV5-6 and J usage is TRBJ2-4; D call uncertain. CDR1 is SGHDT, CDR2 YYEEEE, per germline. This CDR3 has 12 residues. The V gene lost 2 bases and the J gene lost 7 bases, with 7 bases spanning the gap. The entire variable domain, with the rest obtained from reference TRBV5-6 and TRBJ2-4, is as follows: DAGVTQSPTHLIKTRGQQVTLRCSPKSGHDTVSWYQQALGQGPQFIFQYYEEEERQRGNFPDRFSGHQFPNYSSELNVNALLLGDSALYLCASSFWKNIQYFGAGTRLSVL.

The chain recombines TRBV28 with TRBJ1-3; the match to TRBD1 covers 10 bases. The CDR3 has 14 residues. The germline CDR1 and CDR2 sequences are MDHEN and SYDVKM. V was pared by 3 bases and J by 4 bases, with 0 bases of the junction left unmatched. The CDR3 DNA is TGTGCCAGCAGTTTGACAGGGGGCGGAAACACCATATATTTT. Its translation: CASSLTGGGNTIYF.